This note documents a single T cell receptor (beta chain) sequence. This entry comes from a study of a mutant IDH1 vaccine in newly diagnosed glioma. Overall study: Treated individuals were around 60% male and roughly 40% female, averaging about 40 years of age.

Only in-frame clones appear in the TCRdb table, and some are missing; sequencing was by immunoSEQ multiplex PCR. The sample gives tens of thousands of clones, roughly 80% of which show up once; approximately 19% is in the top ten. Described time point: baseline, week 1 (first vaccination visit). Regarding treatment: pre-vaccination baseline after standard-of-care therapy. This receptor was obtained from a man aged 18 to 30 with glioma. The sample was PBMCs, taken from a glioma patient treated with radiotherapy, temozolomide or both.

The CDR3 is CAISEDSSNQPQHF. The CDR3 DNA sequence: TGTGCCATCAGTGAAGACAGTTCCAATCAGCCCCAGCATTTT. The chain uses TRBV10-3 and TRBJ1-5; the D gene is possibly TRBD1 (5 bases). This CDR3 is 14 amino acids long. Trimming stripped 3 bases from V and 3 bases from J, with 9 bases between. Germline CDR1 and CDR2: ENHRY and SYGVKD.